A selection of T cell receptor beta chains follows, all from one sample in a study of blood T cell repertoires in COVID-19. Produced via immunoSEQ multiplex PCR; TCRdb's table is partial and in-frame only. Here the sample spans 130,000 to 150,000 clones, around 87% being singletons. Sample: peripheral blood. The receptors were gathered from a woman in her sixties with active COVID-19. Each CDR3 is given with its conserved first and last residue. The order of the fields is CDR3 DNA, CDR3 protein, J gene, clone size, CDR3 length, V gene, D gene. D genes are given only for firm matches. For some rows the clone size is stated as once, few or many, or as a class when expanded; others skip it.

DNA: TGCGCCAGCAGCCAAGGGACAGGGGGAACTGGAAACACCATATATTTT; CDR3: CASSQGTGGTGNTIYF; J: TRBJ1-3; size: -; length: 16; V: TRBV4-1; D: TRBD1
DNA: TGTGCCAGCAGCGCCGGGACAGGGGGGTACGAGCAGTACTTC; CDR3: CASSAGTGGYEQYF; J: TRBJ2-7; size: few; length: 14; V: TRBV7-2; D: TRBD1
DNA: TGTGCCATCAGTGAGTCGATGGGGGGCAGGGGGAATTCACCCCTCCACTTT; CDR3: CAISESMGGRGNSPLHF; J: TRBJ1-6; size: -; length: 17; V: TRBV10-3; D: TRBD1
DNA: TGTGCCTGGAGATCGGGACTAGCGGGAGGACCGGGAGCGAAGTTCTTC; CDR3: CAWRSGLAGGPGAKFF; J: TRBJ2-1; size: -; length: 16; V: TRBV30; D: TRBD2
DNA: TGTGCCAGCAGCGGGGGGGTCGGGCAGTACTTC; CDR3: CASSGGVGQYF; J: TRBJ2-7; size: -; length: 11; V: TRBV2; D: TRBD2
DNA: TGTGCCAGTAGTTACCCGGGGTCTGGAAACACCATATATTTT; CDR3: CASSYPGSGNTIYF; J: TRBJ1-3; size: -; length: 14; V: TRBV19; D: -
DNA: TGTGCCAGCAGTCCTCTCTCCGGGTCCGGCATAAATACGCAGTATTTT; CDR3: CASSPLSGSGINTQYF; J: TRBJ2-3; size: -; length: 16; V: TRBV9; D: -
DNA: TGTGCCAGCAGCGAAGGGATTCTAGCCCACACCGGGGAGCTGTTTTTT; CDR3: CASSEGILAHTGELFF; J: TRBJ2-2; size: -; length: 16; V: TRBV25-1; D: -
DNA: TGTGCCAGCAGTTACCAGGCCTCGTTCACAGATACGCAGTATTTT; CDR3: CASSYQASFTDTQYF; J: TRBJ2-3; size: -; length: 15; V: TRBV6-2/TRBV6-3; D: -
DNA: TGTGCCAGCAGCTTTTCCCAGGGGGGTTATCAGCCCCAGCATTTT; CDR3: CASSFSQGGYQPQHF; J: TRBJ1-5; size: once; length: 15; V: TRBV7-2; D: TRBD1
DNA: TGTGCCAGCGCACCAAGGAGAAATGAAAAACTGTTTTTT; CDR3: CASAPRRNEKLFF; J: TRBJ1-4; size: -; length: 13; V: TRBV27; D: -
DNA: TGTGCCATCAGTGGGGACAGGGGCTATGGCTACACCTTC; CDR3: CAISGDRGYGYTF; J: TRBJ1-2; size: -; length: 13; V: TRBV10-3; D: TRBD1
DNA: TGTGCCACCAGCAGGTGGACAGCCGGCAATATTGGCTACACCTTC; CDR3: CATSRWTAGNIGYTF; J: TRBJ1-2; size: -; length: 15; V: TRBV15; D: -
DNA: TGTGCCAGCTCACCGATGGGTACTCGCGGGAGGGCCAGGGAGCAGTTCTTC; CDR3: CASSPMGTRGRAREQFF; J: TRBJ2-1; size: -; length: 17; V: TRBV18; D: TRBD2
DNA: TGTGCCAGCAGCCCTTCGGTACAGGGGGCGAGTGAAGCTTTCTTT; CDR3: CASSPSVQGASEAFF; J: TRBJ1-1; size: -; length: 15; V: TRBV3-1/TRBV3-2; D: TRBD1
DNA: TGTGCCAGCTCACCACTTGGTTCAACAACTGAAGCTTTCTTT; CDR3: CASSPLGSTTEAFF; J: TRBJ1-1; size: -; length: 14; V: TRBV18; D: -
DNA: TGTGCCATCAGTCCGGGATTACAAGAGACCCAGTACTTC; CDR3: CAISPGLQETQYF; J: TRBJ2-5; size: -; length: 13; V: TRBV10-3; D: -
DNA: TGTGCCAGCAGTTTATGGCCCAAACCGTACGAGCAGTACTTC; CDR3: CASSLWPKPYEQYF; J: TRBJ2-7; size: -; length: 14; V: TRBV27; D: -
DNA: TGTGCTTCGAAGGGACAGGCTTTTTCGAACACCGGGGAGCTGTTTTTT; CDR3: CASKGQAFSNTGELFF; J: TRBJ2-2; size: -; length: 16; V: TRBV27; D: TRBD1
DNA: TGTGCCAGCAGTTTATTAGCGCCCGGGGAGCTGTTTTTT; CDR3: CASSLLAPGELFF; J: TRBJ2-2; size: -; length: 13; V: TRBV12-3/TRBV12-4; D: -
DNA: TGTGCCAGCAGCGTCGACCGATACTCGGGCTATGGCTACACCTTC; CDR3: CASSVDRYSGYGYTF; J: TRBJ1-2; size: -; length: 15; V: TRBV9; D: -
DNA: TGTGCCTGGAGTGTACGTGAGAATCAGCCCCAGCATTTT; CDR3: CAWSVRENQPQHF; J: TRBJ1-5; size: -; length: 13; V: TRBV30; D: -
DNA: TGCGCCAGCAGCATACCCCGGGACAGCACCTACAATGAGCAGTTCTTC; CDR3: CASSIPRDSTYNEQFF; J: TRBJ2-1; size: once; length: 16; V: TRBV4-1; D: TRBD1
DNA: TGTGCCAGCAGCGAGAGAGGACTAGGTCCCGGTGAGCAGTTCTTC; CDR3: CASSERGLGPGEQFF; J: TRBJ2-1; size: -; length: 15; V: TRBV7-6; D: TRBD2
DNA: TGTGCCACCAGTGATACCGGGACAGGGACGGTAGGGACACCCCTCCACTTT; CDR3: CATSDTGTGTVGTPLHF; J: TRBJ1-6; size: -; length: 17; V: TRBV24-1; D: TRBD1
DNA: TGTGCCAGCACCACAAGGTCCGGGGGAGGCTACACCTTC; CDR3: CASTTRSGGGYTF; J: TRBJ1-2; size: -; length: 13; V: TRBV3-1/TRBV3-2; D: -
DNA: TGCGCCAGCAGCTTAGGGACTAGCGGGACCAGCTCCTACAATGAGCAGTTCTTC; CDR3: CASSLGTSGTSSYNEQFF; J: TRBJ2-1; size: -; length: 18; V: TRBV5-1; D: TRBD2
DNA: TGTGCCAGCAGCTTATTATCGGGTAACTATGGCTACACCTTC; CDR3: CASSLLSGNYGYTF; J: TRBJ1-2; size: -; length: 14; V: TRBV11-2; D: -
DNA: TGTGCCAGCAGCCAAAGACAGGGGCGCTATGGCTACACCTTC; CDR3: CASSQRQGRYGYTF; J: TRBJ1-2; size: -; length: 14; V: TRBV3-1/TRBV3-2; D: TRBD1
DNA: TGTGCCAGCAGTTCAGGACATATATTCGATGAGCAGTTCTTC; CDR3: CASSSGHIFDEQFF; J: TRBJ2-1; size: -; length: 14; V: TRBV28; D: -
DNA: TGTGCCAGCAGTTCGACGCTAGCGGCGGGGCCCTACGAGCAGTACTTC; CDR3: CASSSTLAAGPYEQYF; J: TRBJ2-7; size: few; length: 16; V: TRBV6-2/TRBV6-3; D: TRBD2
DNA: TGCGCCAGCAGCTTGGATCTGGGAGTAGATGAGCAGTTCTTC; CDR3: CASSLDLGVDEQFF; J: TRBJ2-1; size: -; length: 14; V: TRBV5-1; D: -
DNA: TGTGCCAGCAGTTTAGGGGACAGGGAATTTGACTACACCTTC; CDR3: CASSLGDREFDYTF; J: TRBJ1-2; size: -; length: 14; V: TRBV28; D: TRBD1
DNA: TGCGCCAGCAGCTTAGCGGGAGGGTACACCGGGGAGCTGTTTTTT; CDR3: CASSLAGGYTGELFF; J: TRBJ2-2; size: -; length: 15; V: TRBV5-1; D: TRBD2
DNA: TGTGCCAGCAGTTCAGCGGGAGCCACTAACAATGAGCAGTTCTTC; CDR3: CASSSAGATNNEQFF; J: TRBJ2-1; size: -; length: 15; V: TRBV28; D: TRBD2
DNA: TGTGCCAGCAGCTTGGGACAGTCCCCCAACGTCCTGACTTTC; CDR3: CASSLGQSPNVLTF; J: TRBJ2-6; size: -; length: 14; V: TRBV7-9; D: TRBD1
DNA: TGTGCCAGCAGCACCGACAGAAAAGCTTTCTTT; CDR3: CASSTDRKAFF; J: TRBJ1-1; size: -; length: 11; V: TRBV6-5; D: -
DNA: TGTGCCAGTAGTATAAGGGGAGGTGAAGCTTTCTTT; CDR3: CASSIRGGEAFF; J: TRBJ1-1; size: -; length: 12; V: TRBV19; D: -
DNA: TGTGCCAGCAGCTTGGACAGTGGGCGGGAGACCCAGTACTTC; CDR3: CASSLDSGRETQYF; J: TRBJ2-5; size: -; length: 14; V: TRBV9; D: -
DNA: TGTGCCAGCAGCCAAGAGAGGCTAGCGGGAGTCAACGAGCAGTACTTC; CDR3: CASSQERLAGVNEQYF; J: TRBJ2-7; size: -; length: 16; V: TRBV4-2; D: TRBD2
DNA: TGCGCCAGCAGCCACCGAGACAGGGATGGGAATGAGCAGTTCTTC; CDR3: CASSHRDRDGNEQFF; J: TRBJ2-1; size: -; length: 15; V: TRBV4-3; D: TRBD1
DNA: TGCGCCAGCAACCCTGGGAGGCACTCTGGGGCCAACGTCCTGACTTTC; CDR3: CASNPGRHSGANVLTF; J: TRBJ2-6; size: -; length: 16; V: TRBV5-1; D: -
DNA: TGTGCCACCCGTGTTAGCGGGAGTTCCTACGAGCAGTACTTC; CDR3: CATRVSGSSYEQYF; J: TRBJ2-7; size: -; length: 14; V: TRBV25-1; D: TRBD2
DNA: TGTGCCAGCACCTCGACAGGTATCCCCTACGAGCAGTACTTC; CDR3: CASTSTGIPYEQYF; J: TRBJ2-7; size: -; length: 14; V: TRBV6-4; D: -
DNA: TGTGCCAGCAGTTCCATTCCGGGACTAGCGGTTCCCTACGAGCAGTACTTC; CDR3: CASSSIPGLAVPYEQYF; J: TRBJ2-7; size: -; length: 17; V: TRBV28; D: TRBD2
DNA: TGCGCCAGCAGCCAAGCGGGGTACCAAGAGACCCAGTACTTC; CDR3: CASSQAGYQETQYF; J: TRBJ2-5; size: -; length: 14; V: TRBV4-3; D: -
DNA: TGCGCCAGCAGCCAAGGAGTAGCACCGCAAGAGACCCAGTACTTC; CDR3: CASSQGVAPQETQYF; J: TRBJ2-5; size: -; length: 15; V: TRBV4-1; D: -
DNA: TGTGCCACCAGCGGGACAGATACCTACGAGCAGTACTTC; CDR3: CATSGTDTYEQYF; J: TRBJ2-7; size: -; length: 13; V: TRBV15; D: TRBD1
DNA: TGTGCCATCAGTGAGTCGCCGGCGCGGACAGGGGGCACAGATACGCAGTATTTT; CDR3: CAISESPARTGGTDTQYF; J: TRBJ2-3; size: -; length: 18; V: TRBV10-3; D: TRBD1
DNA: TGTGCCAGCAGCCAAGAATGGGGCAGGGGAGAGACCCAGTACTTC; CDR3: CASSQEWGRGETQYF; J: TRBJ2-5; size: once; length: 15; V: TRBV4-2; D: -
DNA: TGTGCCAGCAGCTTGGCGCTTCTAGCGGGGGGCTCCTACAATGAGCAGTTCTTC; CDR3: CASSLALLAGGSYNEQFF; J: TRBJ2-1; size: -; length: 18; V: TRBV5-8; D: TRBD2
DNA: TGTGCCAGCAGCCAACACCAAGAGGATACGCAGTATTTT; CDR3: CASSQHQEDTQYF; J: TRBJ2-3; size: -; length: 13; V: TRBV3-1/TRBV3-2; D: -
DNA: TGTGCCAGCAGCGGGGCCGGGGGTCTCTACAATGAGCAGTTCTTC; CDR3: CASSGAGGLYNEQFF; J: TRBJ2-1; size: -; length: 15; V: TRBV5-5; D: -
DNA: TGTGCCAGCAGTTATATAGGGACAGCAAATACGCAGTATTTT; CDR3: CASSYIGTANTQYF; J: TRBJ2-3; size: -; length: 14; V: TRBV6-5; D: TRBD1